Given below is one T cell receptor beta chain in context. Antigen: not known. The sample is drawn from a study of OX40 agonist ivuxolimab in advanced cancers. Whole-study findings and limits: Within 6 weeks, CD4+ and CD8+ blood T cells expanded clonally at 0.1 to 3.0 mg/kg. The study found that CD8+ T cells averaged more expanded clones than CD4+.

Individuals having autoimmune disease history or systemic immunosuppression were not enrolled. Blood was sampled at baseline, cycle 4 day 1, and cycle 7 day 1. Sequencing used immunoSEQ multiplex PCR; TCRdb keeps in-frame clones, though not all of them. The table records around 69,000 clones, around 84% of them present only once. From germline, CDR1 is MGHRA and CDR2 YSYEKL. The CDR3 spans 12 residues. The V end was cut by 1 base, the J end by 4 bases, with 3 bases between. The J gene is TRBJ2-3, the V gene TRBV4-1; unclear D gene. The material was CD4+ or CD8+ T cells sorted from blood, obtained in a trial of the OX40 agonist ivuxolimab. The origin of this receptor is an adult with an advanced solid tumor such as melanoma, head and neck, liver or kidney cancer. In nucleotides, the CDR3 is TGCGCCAGCAGCCAAGTGGCAGATACGCAGTATTTT. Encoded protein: CASSQVADTQYF.